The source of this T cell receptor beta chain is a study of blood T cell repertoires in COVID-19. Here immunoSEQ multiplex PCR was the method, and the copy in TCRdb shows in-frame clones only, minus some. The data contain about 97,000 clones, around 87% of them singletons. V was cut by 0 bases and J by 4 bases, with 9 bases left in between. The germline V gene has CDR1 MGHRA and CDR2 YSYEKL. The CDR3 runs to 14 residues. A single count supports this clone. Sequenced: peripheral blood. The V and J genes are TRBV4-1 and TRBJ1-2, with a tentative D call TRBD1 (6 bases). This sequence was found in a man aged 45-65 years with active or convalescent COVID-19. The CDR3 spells CASSQEQGGYGYTF. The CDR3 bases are TGCGCCAGCAGCCAAGAACAGGGTGGCTATGGCTACACCTTC.